One and the same sample provided the 21 T cell receptor beta chains below, sequenced in a study of blood T cell repertoires in COVID-19. The table came from immunoSEQ multiplex PCR; TCRdb's copy has only in-frame clones and leaves some out. The repertoire holds about 160,000 clones, with around 75% as singletons. Sequenced material: peripheral blood. The receptors come from an elderly woman with acute or convalescent COVID-19.

The V call is TRBV19, the J call TRBJ1-1; 7 nucleotides line up with TRBD1. V gave up 5 bases and J gave up 10 bases; unmatched junction bases: 7. The CDR3 extends over 12 amino acids. CDR1 is LNHDA, CDR2 SQIVND, per germline (reference sequence). The CDR3 sequence is CASSSTTGTAFF. For the CDR3, the DNA is TGTGCCAGTAGTTCAACGACAGGGACAGCTTTCTTT.

The rearrangement joins TRBV20-1 to TRBJ2-3; 8 bases are a match to TRBD1. With 6 bases clipped from V and 3 bases from J, the junction kept 8 bases outside the gene matches. CDR1 is DFQATT and CDR2 is SNEGSKA in the germline V gene (reference sequence). The CDR3 is made up of 14 amino acids. CDR3 nucleotide sequence: TGCAGTGCCAGTTGGACAGGGAGAACAGATACGCAGTATTTT. As protein: CSASWTGRTDTQYF.

This clone has just a few counts. The rearrangement joins TRBV5-1 to TRBJ2-1, with 9 positions matching TRBD2. CDR3 length: 15 amino acids. V lost 0 bases, J lost 8 bases, and 6 bases stayed unmatched. The V gene's germline CDR1 is SGHRS and CDR2 YFSETQ. In DNA form, the CDR3 reads TGCGCCAGCAGCTTGGCTCTAGCGGGAATCGATGAGCAGTTCTTC. Its protein is CASSLALAGIDEQFF. Variable domain in full (rest from reference TRBV5-1 and TRBJ2-1): KAGVTQTPRYLIKTRGQQVTLSCSPISGHRSVSWYQQTPGQGLQFLFEYFSETQRNKGNFPGRFSGRQFSNSRSEMNVSTLELGDSALYLCASSLALAGIDEQFFGPGTRLTVL.

The V gene is TRBV24-1, the J gene TRBJ1-2; D not resolved. Germline V CDR1 and CDR2: KGHDR, SFDVKD. With 5 bases removed from V and 4 bases from J, the gap between germline ends came to 10 bases. The length of the CDR3 is 13 residues. This CDR3 is CATSVAGSYGYTF. In nucleotides, the CDR3 is TGTGCCACCAGTGTCGCAGGTTCCTATGGCTACACCTTC.

In this sample, this clone turned up a few times. V and J are TRBV5-6 and TRBJ2-2, with a tentative D call TRBD2 (6 bases). The CDR3 loop spans 17 amino acids. V was cut by 7 bases and J by 0 bases, with 19 bases left in between. From germline, CDR1 is SGHDT and CDR2 YYEEEE. CDR3 protein: CASGSPGRISNTGELFF. CDR3 nucleotide sequence: TGTGCCAGCGGGTCCCCGGGGAGGATCTCGAACACCGGGGAGCTGTTTTTT.

This chain joins TRBV5-1 and TRBJ2-1, with TRBD1 matching 7 bases. Trimming at V came to 6 bases and at J to 0 bases, leaving 6 bases not matched to a gene. Germline CDR1 and CDR2: SGHRS and YFSETQ. CDR3 size: 15 residues. The CDR3 loop reads CASTPRGSSYNEQFF. As DNA, the CDR3 is TGCGCCAGCACCCCCAGGGGGAGCTCCTACAATGAGCAGTTCTTC.

This clone has a single count. The chain joins TRBV11-2 to TRBJ1-1; D is undetermined. V was cut by 2 bases and J by 4 bases, with 8 bases left in between. This CDR3 is 13 amino acids long. Looked up from germline, CDR1 is SGHAT and CDR2 is FQNNGV. Written as DNA, the CDR3 is TGTGCCAGCAGCTTATTTACCGGCACTGAAGCTTTCTTT. Translated, it gives CASSLFTGTEAFF.

This clone was seen a handful of times. V and J are TRBV6-5 and TRBJ1-2; D unresolved. The germline V gene encodes CDR1 MNHEY and CDR2 SVGAGI. With 8 bases removed from V and 4 bases from J, the gap between germline ends came to 8 bases. The CDR3 is made up of 11 amino acids. CDR3: CASDNGYGYTF. CDR3 in DNA: TGTGCCAGCGATAACGGCTATGGCTACACCTTC.

The chain couples TRBV11-2 to TRBJ1-2; possibly TRBD1 for D (6 bases). This CDR3 contains 12 residues. From germline, CDR1 is SGHAT and CDR2 FQNNGV. V was pared by 1 base and J by 8 bases, with 8 bases between. The CDR3 sequence: CASSLARGGYTF. CDR3 DNA sequence: TGTGCCAGCAGCTTAGCCAGGGGCGGCTACACCTTC. The full variable domain, with the rest looked up from reference TRBV11-2 and TRBJ1-2, is EAGVAQSPRYKIIEKRQSVAFWCNPISGHATLYWYQQILGQGPKLLIQFQNNGVVDDSQLPKDRFSAERLKGVDSTLKIQPAKLEDSAVYLCASSLARGGYTFGSGTRLTVV.

The V and J genes are TRBV2 and TRBJ1-3; tentatively, D is TRBD1 (6 bases). The CDR3 is 14 residues long. Germline V CDR1 and CDR2: SNHLY, FYNNEI. V lost 6 bases, J lost 2 bases, and 11 bases lay in between. The CDR3, as DNA: TGTGCCAGCAGGCTACAGGGCCCTGGAAACACCATATATTTT. Residues: CASRLQGPGNTIYF.

This clone was counted once. The rearrangement links TRBV19 to TRBJ2-2; 10 bases fit TRBD1. J lost 3 bases, V lost 10 bases, and 8 bases had no gene match. The germline V gene encodes CDR1 LNHDA and CDR2 SQIVND (reference sequence). The CDR3 totals 15 residues. The CDR3 DNA reads as TGTGCCACTGAGGACAGGGGGTATCACACCGGGGAGCTGTTTTTT. This encodes CATEDRGYHTGELFF.

The chain joins TRBV5-1 to TRBJ2-7; D perhaps matches TRBD2 (6 bases). CDR1 is SGHRS, CDR2 YFSETQ, per germline. The germline V and J ends were trimmed by 3 bases and 4 bases, with 8 bases remaining between them. This CDR3 has 12 residues. In nucleotides, the CDR3 is TGCGCCAGCAGCTCCCGGGGGTACGAGCAGTACTTC. Translation gives CASSSRGYEQYF.

The rearrangement uses TRBV5-1 and TRBJ2-1; TRBD1 matches at 7 bases. V lost 4 bases, J lost 0 bases, and 4 bases stayed unmatched. Germline V lookup: CDR1 SGHRS, CDR2 YFSETQ. The CDR3 is made up of 15 amino acids. The CDR3 DNA reads TGCGCCAGCAGCAAGGGGACAGACTCCTACAATGAGCAGTTCTTC. Its protein is CASSKGTDSYNEQFF.

This chain joins TRBV6-5 and TRBJ2-1, with a tentative D call TRBD1 (5 bases). Per the germline V gene, CDR1 is MNHEY and CDR2 is SVGAGI. The CDR3 runs 13 residues. With 2 bases removed from V and 9 bases from J, the gap between germline ends came to 11 bases. The CDR3 loop is CASSYGRAGEQFF. In nucleotides, the CDR3 is TGTGCCAGCAGTTACGGCAGGGCCGGTGAGCAGTTCTTC.

The chain combines TRBV5-1 with TRBJ1-1, with 7 bases fitting TRBD1. From germline, CDR1 is SGHRS and CDR2 YFSETQ. J gave up 4 bases and V 3 bases, and 6 bases lay outside the gene matches. This CDR3 spans 14 amino acids. CDR3 residues: CASSYRQGSTEAFF. The CDR3 DNA sequence: TGCGCCAGCAGCTACCGACAGGGATCCACTGAAGCTTTCTTT.

CDR3 loop: CASRGTRYSNQPQHF. The CDR3 nucleotides are TGTGCCAGCAGGGGGACACGGTATAGCAATCAGCCCCAGCATTTT. The V gene is TRBV6-5, the J gene TRBJ1-5; TRBD1 might be the D (6 bases). CDR3 size: 15 residues. V was shortened by 6 bases and J by 0 bases, with 12 bases between the two germline ends. Looked up from germline, CDR1 is MNHEY and CDR2 is SVGAGI.

About this clone: The same CDR3 arises from other DNA sequences in this sample as well. This chain links TRBV6-5 with TRBJ2-1; 11 bases map to TRBD2. CDR1 and CDR2 from the germline V gene are MNHEY and SVGAGI. V was pared by 5 bases and J by 4 bases, with 4 bases of the junction left unmatched. This CDR3 spans 15 amino acids. Written as DNA, the CDR3 is TGTGCCAGCAGTCCTGGGACTAGCGGATACAATGAGCAGTTCTTC. It is translated as CASSPGTSGYNEQFF.

This clone was counted a single time. This chain joins TRBV28 and TRBJ1-5; TRBD1 is a possible D gene (6 bases). The CDR3 contains 15 residues. Germline values: CDR1 MDHEN, CDR2 SYDVKM. V lost 4 bases, J lost 5 bases, and 15 bases lay in between. CDR3 amino acids: CASSSRDMADQPQHF. Written as DNA, the CDR3 is TGTGCCAGCAGTTCCCGGGACATGGCGGATCAGCCCCAGCATTTT. Full variable domain (missing parts from reference TRBV28 and TRBJ1-5): DVKVTQSSRYLVKRTGEKVFLECVQDMDHENMFWYRQDPGLGLRLIYFSYDVKMKEKGDIPEGYSVSREKKERFSLILESASTNQTSMYLCASSSRDMADQPQHFGDGTRLSIL.

The rearrangement links TRBV5-1 to TRBJ2-4; D might be TRBD2 (6 bases). Trimming removed 1 base at V and 5 bases at J, with 10 bases between. The CDR3 runs 14 residues. Per the germline V gene, CDR1 is SGHRS and CDR2 is YFSETQ. CDR3 residues: CASSLTAGQNIQYF. The CDR3 DNA is TGCGCCAGCAGCTTGACGGCGGGACAAAACATTCAGTACTTC.

Concerning this clone: An end of the junction differs from the germline gene, which may be a read error. This rearrangement joins TRBV3-1 (or the pseudogene TRBV3-2) to TRBJ2-4; D unresolved. The CDR3 covers 15 residues. The germline CDR1 and CDR2 sequences are LGHDT and YNNKEL (reference sequence). The CDR3 region is CASSQDGPAQNIQYF. The CDR3 DNA follows: TGTGCCAGCAGCCAAGATGGGCCAGCCCAAAACATTCAGTACTTC.

The count of this clone is one. The gene calls are TRBV19 and TRBJ1-1; D not certain. V lost 1 base and J lost 0, with 12 bases in between. The CDR3 runs 16 residues. Per the germline V gene, CDR1 is LNHDA and CDR2 is SQIVND (reference sequence). In nucleotides, the CDR3 is TGTGCCAGTAGTATAGGGGAGAGAATTATGAACACTGAAGCTTTCTTT. It encodes CASSIGERIMNTEAFF.